This paragraph reports one T cell receptor (beta chain). Here immunoSEQ multiplex PCR was the method, and the copy in TCRdb shows in-frame clones only, minus some. The profile shows about 250,000 clones, about nine tenths of them singletons. The sample is drawn from a study of blood T cell repertoires in COVID-19. Study-wide context: The cDNA or gDNA used as material had been derived from T cells, B-cell-depleted T cells, or PBMCs.

Looked up from germline, CDR1 is LGHDT and CDR2 is YNNKEL (reference sequence). CDR3 length equals 14 residues. V gave up 1 base and J gave up 7 bases, with 13 bases separating them. This TCR was recovered from a woman in her thirties or forties who had recovered from COVID-19. This sequence joins TRBV3-1 (or the pseudogene TRBV3-2) and TRBJ1-1; D remains unclear. Sequenced sample: peripheral blood. CDR3 bases: TGTGCCAGCAGCCAAGGTGTGGGCGGACTTGAAGCTTTCTTT. Translated: CASSQGVGGLEAFF.